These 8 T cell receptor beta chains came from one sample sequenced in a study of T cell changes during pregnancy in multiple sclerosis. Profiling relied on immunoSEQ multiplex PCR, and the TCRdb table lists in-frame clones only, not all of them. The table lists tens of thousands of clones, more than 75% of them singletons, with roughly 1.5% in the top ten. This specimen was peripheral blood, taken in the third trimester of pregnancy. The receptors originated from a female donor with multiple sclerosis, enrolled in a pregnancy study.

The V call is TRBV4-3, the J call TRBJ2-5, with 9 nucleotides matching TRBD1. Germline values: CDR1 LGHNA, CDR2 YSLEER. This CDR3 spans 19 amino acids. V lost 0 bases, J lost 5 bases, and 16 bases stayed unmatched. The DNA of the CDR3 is TGCGCCAGCAGCCAAGAGATGGTACTGGACCGGGACAGGGAGGAGACCCAGTACTTC. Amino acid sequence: CASSQEMVLDRDREETQYF.

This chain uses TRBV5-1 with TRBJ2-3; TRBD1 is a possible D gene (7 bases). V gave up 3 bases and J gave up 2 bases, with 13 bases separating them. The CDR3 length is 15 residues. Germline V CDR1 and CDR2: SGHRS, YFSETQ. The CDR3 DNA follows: TGCGCCAGCAGCTCCCCAGGGGGGATCACAGATACGCAGTATTTT. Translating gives CASSSPGGITDTQYF. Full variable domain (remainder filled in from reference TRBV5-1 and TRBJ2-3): KAGVTQTPRYLIKTRGQQVTLSCSPISGHRSVSWYQQTPGQGLQFLFEYFSETQRNKGNFPGRFSGRQFSNSRSEMNVSTLELGDSALYLCASSSPGGITDTQYFGPGTRLTVL.

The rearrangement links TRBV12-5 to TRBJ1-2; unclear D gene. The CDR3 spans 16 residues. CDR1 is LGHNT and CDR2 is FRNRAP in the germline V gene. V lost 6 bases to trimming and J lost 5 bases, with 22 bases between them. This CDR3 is CASGTGSTGGLYGYTF. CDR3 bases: TGTGCTAGTGGCACCGGGAGTACCGGAGGGCTGTATGGCTACACCTTC.

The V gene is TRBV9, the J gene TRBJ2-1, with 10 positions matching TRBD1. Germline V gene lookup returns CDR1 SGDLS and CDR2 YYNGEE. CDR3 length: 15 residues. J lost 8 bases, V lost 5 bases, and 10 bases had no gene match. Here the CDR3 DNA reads TGTGCCAGCAGGCCGACAGGGGGCTATTTCGATGAGCAGTTCTTC. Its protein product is CASRPTGGYFDEQFF.

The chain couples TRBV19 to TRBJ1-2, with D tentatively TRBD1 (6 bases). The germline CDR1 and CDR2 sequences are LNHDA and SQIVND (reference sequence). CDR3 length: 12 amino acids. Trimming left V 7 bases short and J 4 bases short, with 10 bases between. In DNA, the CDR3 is TGTGCCAGTAAGGACAGATCCTATGGCTACACCTTC. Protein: CASKDRSYGYTF.

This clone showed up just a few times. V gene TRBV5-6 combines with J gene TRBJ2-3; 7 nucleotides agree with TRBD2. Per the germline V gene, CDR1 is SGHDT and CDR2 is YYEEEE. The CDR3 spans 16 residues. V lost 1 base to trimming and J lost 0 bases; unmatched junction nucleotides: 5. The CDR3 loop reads CASSLKLATSTDTQYF. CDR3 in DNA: TGTGCCAGCAGCTTGAAACTAGCGACTAGCACAGATACGCAGTATTTT.

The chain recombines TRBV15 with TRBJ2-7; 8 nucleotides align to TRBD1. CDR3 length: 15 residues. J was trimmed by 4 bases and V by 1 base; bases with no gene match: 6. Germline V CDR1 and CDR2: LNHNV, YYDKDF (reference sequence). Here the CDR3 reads CATSRVPGGGYEQYF. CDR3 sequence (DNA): TGTGCCACCAGCAGAGTTCCAGGGGGCGGGTACGAGCAGTACTTC.

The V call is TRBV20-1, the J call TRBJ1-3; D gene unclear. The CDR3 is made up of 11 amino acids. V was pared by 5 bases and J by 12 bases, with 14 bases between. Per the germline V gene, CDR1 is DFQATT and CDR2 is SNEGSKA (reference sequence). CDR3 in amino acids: CSAELSAGIYF. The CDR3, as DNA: TGCAGTGCTGAGTTAAGCGCGGGCATATATTTT.